Reported below is one T cell receptor (beta chain). These data originate in a study of shared clonotypes between healthy human individuals. Study information: The donor group consisted of two women and a few men, aged 18 to 49.

The CDR3 runs to 15 residues. The V end lost 3 bases, the J end lost 5 bases, and 17 bases lay between the germline ends. Germline lookup yields CDR1 LNHNV and CDR2 YYDKDF (reference sequence). PCR replicates from unsorted PBMC used approximately 290 ng DNA, and this amount was about 30,000 T cell genomes. Assay: immunoSEQ multiplex PCR; the TCRdb copy retains only in-frame clones and omits some. The table includes around 480,000 clones, over 60% detected once. Sequencing was done on a sample of PBMCs. This chain joins TRBV15 and TRBJ2-7, with D perhaps given as TRBD1 or TRBD2 (6 bases each). This sequence originates from a middle-aged woman in good health. Some clones in this sample may be carry-over from other donors' samples. The chain's CDR3 is CATSRSWGANHEQYF. The CDR3 DNA is TGTGCCACCAGCAGGAGCTGGGGGGCGAACCACGAGCAGTACTTC. The whole variable domain, filled in from reference TRBV15 and TRBJ2-7, reads DAMVIQNPRYQVTQFGKPVTLSCSQTLNHNVMYWYQQKSSQAPKLLFHYYDKDFNNEADTPDNFQSRRPNTSFCFLDIRSPGLGDTAMYLCATSRSWGANHEQYFGPGTRLTVT.